The clone carrying this T cell receptor (beta chain) was seen only once. The record originates from a study of blood T cell repertoires in COVID-19. About the study: Samples taken during acute and convalescent COVID-19 were collected in the United States, Italy and Spain. T cells, B-cell-depleted T cells, or PBMCs supplied cDNA or gDNA.

Authors' methods: Amplifying reference gene primers gave estimates of nucleated cell counts. Libraries were prepared by immunoSEQ multiplex PCR; TCRdb keeps only in-frame clonotypes and omits some of them. That table furnishes V, J and clone size, whereas the DNA furnished D and trimming. The table lists tens of thousands of clones, roughly 80% of them singletons. This CDR3 region has 13 residues. Per the germline V gene, CDR1 is SEHNR and CDR2 is FQNEAQ (reference sequence). V shed 2 bases and J shed 4 bases, with 7 bases lying between them. The sample consisted of peripheral blood. The TCR sequence derives from a human donor in a cohort sampled during active COVID-19. V and J are TRBV7-9 and TRBJ2-3, with D unresolved. CDR3 sequence reads: CASSLIYPDTQYF. The CDR3 bases are TGTGCCAGCAGCTTAATATATCCAGATACGCAGTATTTT. The variable domain in full, with the rest retrieved from reference TRBV7-9 and TRBJ2-3, is DTGVSQNPRHKITKRGQNVTFRCDPISEHNRLYWYRQTLGQGPEFLTYFQNEAQLEKSRLLSDRFSAERPKGSFSTLEIQRTEQGDSAMYLCASSLIYPDTQYFGPGTRLTVL.